A selection of T cell receptor beta chains follows, all from one sample in a study of T-cell memory formation after mild COVID-19. TCRdb re-analysed the 5' RACE reads in MiXCR, keeping a single row per CDR3 protein. The data show about 150,000 distinct CDR3 sequences, 20% to 25% seen once. Sequenced sample: PBMCs or a T cell subset sorted from them (not recorded which). All receptors derive from an adult woman who had mild COVID-19 (a few samples of this study predate the infection). Cell type and time point are not known. Each CDR3 is given with its conserved first and last residue. The order of the fields is D gene, CDR3 length, clone size, J gene, V gene, CDR3 DNA, CDR3 protein. The D gene is left open where the match is weak. Some rows have no size entry. The others give once, few or many, or a class for an expanded clone.

TRBD2 | 15 | once | TRBJ2-3 | TRBV12-3/TRBV12-4 | TGTGCCAGCAGGGCTAGCGGGAGAGGCACAGATACGCAGTATTTT | CASRASGRGTDTQYF
TRBD1 | 14 | few | TRBJ1-1 | TRBV4-1 | TGCGCCAGCAGCCAGAGGGACAGGGATACTGAAGCTTTCTTT | CASSQRDRDTEAFF
- | 14 | - | TRBJ2-2 | TRBV10-3 | TGTGCCATCAGTGATGTGGCGTACACCGGGGAGCTGTTTTTT | CAISDVAYTGELFF
TRBD1 | 11 | few | TRBJ2-1 | TRBV7-9 | TGTGCCGGCAGCTTAGACAGGGTAAAGCTCTTC | CAGSLDRVKLF
- | 14 | few | TRBJ2-2 | TRBV5-1 | TGCGCCAGCAGCTCCGGGACCAACACCGGGGAGCTGTCTTTT | CASSSGTNTGELSF
TRBD1 | 14 | few | TRBJ2-7 | TRBV3-1 | TGTGCCAGCAGCCCTCCGGGACAGAATTACGAGCAGTACTTC | CASSPPGQNYEQYF
- | 15 | few | TRBJ2-7 | TRBV9 | TGTGCCAGCAGCGTAGATAGGGAAAGAGTCTACGAGCAGTACTTC | CASSVDRERVYEQYF
TRBD1 | 15 | - | TRBJ1-4 | TRBV12-3/TRBV12-4 | TGTGCCAGCAGTTTTTGGGGACAGGGGGACGAAAAACTGTTTTTT | CASSFWGQGDEKLFF
TRBD2 | 18 | once | TRBJ2-2 | TRBV19 | TGTGCCAGTAGTATAATTGCTAGCGGGGGGCCAAACACCGGGGAGCTGTTTTTT | CASSIIASGGPNTGELFF
TRBD1 | 17 | - | TRBJ2-2 | TRBV7-9 | TGTGCCAGCAGCTCCGGGACAGGGGGCATGAACACCGGGGAGCTGTTTTTT | CASSSGTGGMNTGELFF
- | 15 | few | TRBJ1-5 | TRBV23-1 | TGCGCCACCCCCTCGCCACAGCATTCCAATCAGCCCCAGCATTTT | CATPSPQHSNQPQHF
- | 16 | few | TRBJ2-5 | TRBV4-1 | TGCGCCAGCAGCCAAGATACGAGGACAGCTCAAGAGACCCAGTACTTC | CASSQDTRTAQETQYF
- | 15 | - | TRBJ2-3 | TRBV4-1 | TGCGCCAGCAGCCAAGGAGCTGGGGGGCTAAATACGCAGTATTTT | CASSQGAGGLNTQYF
- | 14 | few | TRBJ2-1 | TRBV20-1 | TGCAGTGCTAGAGTAGGGGGAGGGGGCAATGAGCAGTTCTTC | CSARVGGGGNEQFF
- | 16 | few | TRBJ2-6 | TRBV7-9 | TGTGCCAGCAGCTTCGAATACCCCTCTGGGGCCAACGTCCTGACTTTC | CASSFEYPSGANVLTF
- | 15 | - | TRBJ1-1 | TRBV20-1 | TGCAGTGCTGCCTCCCCTCGGGACGGGAACACTGAAGCTTTCTTT | CSAASPRDGNTEAFF
- | 14 | few | TRBJ1-5 | TRBV7-9 | TGTGCCAGCAGCTTAGCGCATGAAAATCAGCCCCAGCATTTT | CASSLAHENQPQHF
TRBD2 | 16 | few | TRBJ2-4 | TRBV5-1 | TGCGCCAGCAGCGCGGGACTAGCGGGACAGGAAAACATTCAGTACTTC | CASSAGLAGQENIQYF
TRBD2 | 17 | - | TRBJ2-5 | TRBV27 | TGTGCCAGCAGTTTATCAGCTAGCGGGGAGCTCCCAGAGACCCAGTACTTC | CASSLSASGELPETQYF
TRBD1 | 14 | few | TRBJ2-7 | TRBV10-3 | TGTGCCATCAGGGGGGACAGGGGGCGCGGTGAGCAGTACTTC | CAIRGDRGRGEQYF
TRBD2 | 14 | few | TRBJ2-5 | TRBV7-9 | TGTGCCAGCAGCCAGACGACTAGCGGAGAGACCCAGTACTTC | CASSQTTSGETQYF
TRBD1 | 13 | - | TRBJ2-1 | TRBV12-3/TRBV12-4 | TGTGCCAGTAGGACAGGGTCCTACAATGAGCAGTTCTTC | CASRTGSYNEQFF
- | 17 | - | TRBJ2-1 | TRBV24-1 | TGTGCCACCAGTGAATCCTACGGGGGACACGTTGACAATGAGCAGTTCTTC | CATSESYGGHVDNEQFF
- | 16 | few | TRBJ1-6 | TRBV4-1 | TGCGCCAGCAGCCAAGATGGTCGGGGCCAGAATTCACCCCTCCACTTT | CASSQDGRGQNSPLHF
- | 13 | - | TRBJ1-1 | TRBV19 | TGTGCCAGTAGTATGAGCGGGAACACTGAAGATTTCTTT | CASSMSGNTEDFF
- | 15 | - | TRBJ1-1 | TRBV4-1 | TGCGCCAGCAGCCAAGATCAGAAGGGCTGGGCTGAAGCTTTCTTT | CASSQDQKGWAEAFF
- | 13 | - | TRBJ1-2 | TRBV20-1 | TGCAGTGCTCTACCATCGGTCTCTTATGGCTACACCTTC | CSALPSVSYGYTF
- | 17 | - | TRBJ1-1 | TRBV7-9 | TGTGCCAGCAGCTTCCGCGGGTATGGACAGTTGAACACTGAAGCTTTCTTT | CASSFRGYGQLNTEAFF
- | 14 | - | TRBJ2-7 | TRBV12-3/TRBV12-4 | TGTGCCAGCAGTTTTGTTGTCTCCAGATACGAGCAGTACTTC | CASSFVVSRYEQYF
- | 13 | few | TRBJ2-1 | TRBV7-9 | TGTGCCAGCAGCTTATATGGGGTCAATGAGCAGTTCTTC | CASSLYGVNEQFF
- | 15 | few | TRBJ2-7 | TRBV27 | TGTGCCAGCAGCCCCGAAGAGGGGTTTTCCTACGAGCAGTACTTC | CASSPEEGFSYEQYF
- | 11 | once | TRBJ1-1 | TRBV20-1 | TGCAGTGCTAGCTGGAGGAGTGAAGCTTTCTTT | CSASWRSEAFF
- | 12 | - | TRBJ2-7 | TRBV29-1 | TGCAGCGTTCAGAAAACAGGAGTCGAGCAGTACTTC | CSVQKTGVEQYF
- | 16 | - | TRBJ1-5 | TRBV5-5 | TGTGCCAGCAGCTTGGGAGGATCGGGGGGGAATCAGCCCCAGCATTTT | CASSLGGSGGNQPQHF
- | 15 | - | TRBJ2-7 | TRBV15 | TGTGCCACCAGCAGAGACAGGGGCCGAACCTACGAGCAGTACTTC | CATSRDRGRTYEQYF
- | 11 | - | TRBJ1-1 | TRBV29-1 | TGCAGCGCCCCACGGGGCCCTGAAGCTTTCTTT | CSAPRGPEAFF
TRBD1 | 15 | few | TRBJ1-1 | TRBV5-1 | TGCGCCAGCAGCTTGGTCGGGACAGGGGGTTCTGAAGCTTTCTTT | CASSLVGTGGSEAFF
- | 15 | - | TRBJ2-1 | TRBV27 | TGTGCCAGCAGTTTCCTTTCGAGCTCCTACAATGAGCAGTTCTTC | CASSFLSSSYNEQFF
- | 13 | many | TRBJ2-3 | TRBV7-2 | TGTGCCAGCAGCTTAGAGGGTTCAGATACGCAGTATTTT | CASSLEGSDTQYF
- | 11 | few | TRBJ1-1 | TRBV7-9 | TGTGCCAGCAGCGCCGAGAGGGACGGTTTCTTT | CASSAERDGFF
TRBD2 | 15 | - | TRBJ2-1 | TRBV7-9 | TGTGCCAGCAGCTCTAGCGGGGGGGCGAGGAATGAGCAGTTCTTC | CASSSSGGARNEQFF
- | 13 | - | TRBJ2-1 | TRBV7-8 | TGTGCCAGCAGCCCCGAGTCGGACAATGAGCAGTTCTTC | CASSPESDNEQFF
TRBD1 | 14 | - | TRBJ1-5 | TRBV2 | TGTGCCAGCAGTGCCAGGGGGTCAAATCAGCCCCAGCATTTT | CASSARGSNQPQHF
- | 17 | few | TRBJ2-1 | TRBV5-6 | TGTGCCAGCAGCTTGGCCGTTGGACGGGGGCCATACAATGAGCAGTTCTTC | CASSLAVGRGPYNEQFF
- | 14 | few | TRBJ1-3 | TRBV27 | TGTGCCAGCAGTTTATACGGATCTGGAAACACCATATATTTT | CASSLYGSGNTIYF
- | 13 | few | TRBJ2-3 | TRBV7-9 | TGTGCCAGCCGCCTCGCGGGGCCAGATACGCAGTATTTT | CASRLAGPDTQYF
- | 14 | few | TRBJ1-5 | TRBV6-2/TRBV6-3 | TGTGCCAGCAGCGCCAGTTCCTCCAATCAGCCCCAGCATTTT | CASSASSSNQPQHF
TRBD2 | 15 | - | TRBJ2-3 | TRBV4-1 | TGCGCCAGCAGCCCTCCCGGACTAGCGCAAGATACGCAGTATTTT | CASSPPGLAQDTQYF
- | 17 | - | TRBJ2-1 | TRBV6-6 | TGTGCCAGCAGTTACTCTTGGGGGAGTACGGAGCAAAATGAGCAGTTCTTC | CASSYSWGSTEQNEQFF
- | 21 | few | TRBJ2-1 | TRBV29-1 | TGCAGCGTTGAATTCCGTAGCGTTGAATTCGGAGGGAGGTGGACTTTAAGTGGGCCGTTCTTC | CSVEFRSVEFGGRWTLSGPFF
- | 18 | many | TRBJ2-6 | TRBV7-9 | TGTGCCAGCAGCCAGAGACAGGTCCTCTACTCTGGGGCCAACGTCCTGACTTTC | CASSQRQVLYSGANVLTF
- | 14 | few | TRBJ2-1 | TRBV27 | TGTGCCACCTCGGCTCTACTAGCAGGCGATGAGCAGTTCTTC | CATSALLAGDEQFF
TRBD2 | 16 | - | TRBJ2-5 | TRBV6-2/TRBV6-3 | TGTGCCAGCACCATACTAGCGGGAGGAGCTGGGGAGACCCAGTACTTC | CASTILAGGAGETQYF
TRBD2 | 16 | - | TRBJ2-7 | TRBV7-6 | TGTGCCAGCAGCGCGGGGACTAGCGGGAGTCAGTGGGAGCAGTACTTC | CASSAGTSGSQWEQYF
TRBD1 | 15 | few | TRBJ1-1 | TRBV7-9 | TGTGCCAGCAGCGAAGAACAGGGGTTGAACACTGAAGCTTTCTTT | CASSEEQGLNTEAFF
- | 12 | - | TRBJ2-7 | TRBV6-2/TRBV6-3 | TGTGCCAGCAGTACCCTCGGGGACGAGCAGTACTTC | CASSTLGDEQYF
TRBD2 | 15 | - | TRBJ2-7 | TRBV7-8 | TGTGCCAGCAGCTTAGGACTAGCGGGGGCCTACGAGCAGTACTTC | CASSLGLAGAYEQYF
- | 15 | - | TRBJ2-5 | TRBV18 | TGTGCCAGCTCCCGCCCAGTCCTGTACCAAGAGACCCAGTACTTC | CASSRPVLYQETQYF